Following are 11 T cell receptor beta chains from one sample sequenced in a study of identical twins. MiXCR, run by TCRdb on the 5' RACE reads, gives a single entry per CDR3 protein. The top ten clones hold roughly 6.4% of a sample with roughly 280,000 distinct CDR3 sequences, over 8.5% of them seen once. The same sample was also used in a study of yellow fever vaccine responses in identical twins.

The sample comprised CD8+ T cells sorted from blood. The receptor source for this set is a young woman in good health.

This clonotype was seen a few times. The chain is built from TRBV20-1 and TRBJ2-5; 14 nucleotides match TRBD2. The CDR3 length is 16 residues. The ends lost 4 bases at V and 6 bases at J; junction bases unmatched: 10. Per the germline V gene, CDR1 is DFQATT and CDR2 is SNEGSKA (reference sequence). The CDR3 coding sequence is TGCAGTGCTAAAACGGGGACTAGCGGGAGAGGAAAGACCCAGTACTTC. Amino acids: CSAKTGTSGRGKTQYF.

This clonotype has ten or more counts. Relative to the germline gene, one junction end is altered; a read error may explain this. The V gene is TRBV30, the J gene TRBJ2-1, with D uncertain. The CDR3 sequence is 10 residues long. CDR1 is GTSNPN and CDR2 is SVGIG in the germline V gene (reference sequence). The CDR3 DNA follows: TGTGCCTCATTAACGAGGTGGGTCGTCTTC. Translating it yields CASLTRWVVF.

This clonotype was detected ten times or more. The CDR3 DNA follows: TGTGCCAGCAGCACCGGGACAGGGATAGCCAAAAACATTCAGTACTTC. Translating it yields CASSTGTGIAKNIQYF. V and J are TRBV6-1 and TRBJ2-4, with 9 bases lining up with TRBD1. The germline V gene has CDR1 MNHNS and CDR2 SASEGT. The CDR3 loop spans 16 amino acids. J was trimmed by 0 bases and V by 6 bases; bases with no gene match: 6.

This clonotype showed up many times. The chain combines TRBV7-8 with TRBJ1-1, with 8 bases lining up with TRBD1. The CDR3 consists of 15 residues. Germline lookup yields CDR1 SGHVS and CDR2 FQNEAQ. V trimming: 8 bases; J trimming: 6 bases; junction bases outside the gene matches: 14. Here the CDR3 reads CASGGVGQGTPEAFF. The CDR3 DNA sequence: TGTGCCAGCGGGGGGGTTGGACAGGGTACTCCTGAAGCTTTCTTT.

This sequence joins TRBV7-9 and TRBJ2-2; D is unclear. Trimming shortened V by 5 bases and J by 6 bases, and 7 bases separated the two germline ends. Germline loops: CDR1 SEHNR, CDR2 FQNEAQ (reference sequence). The CDR3 spans 12 residues. The CDR3 is CASSLIPGELFF. The CDR3 coding sequence is TGTGCCAGCAGCCTAATTCCCGGGGAGCTGTTTTTT.

This clonotype turned up a few times. The rearrangement joins TRBV28 to TRBJ2-2; 9 positions match TRBD1. Looked up from germline, CDR1 is MDHEN and CDR2 is SYDVKM. J gave up 5 bases and V 3 bases, and 4 bases lay outside the gene matches. CDR3 size: 15 residues. CDR3 residues: CASSFGTGRTGELFF. Here the CDR3 DNA reads TGTGCCAGCAGTTTTGGGACAGGGCGTACCGGGGAGCTGTTTTTT.

The chain employs TRBV4-1 and TRBJ2-1; maybe TRBD1 (5 bases). Trimming shortened V by 0 bases and J by 4 bases, and 10 bases separated the two germline ends. The CDR3 sequence is 15 residues long. The germline V gene has CDR1 MGHRA and CDR2 YSYEKL. DNA of the CDR3: TGCGCCAGCAGCCAAGATTTGCCAGGGTACAATGAGCAGTTCTTC. Protein: CASSQDLPGYNEQFF.

This clonotype was detected only a few times. One junction end does not reproduce the germline sequence, and a read error may be involved. The chain joins TRBV7-7 to TRBJ2-3; D unclear. CDR3 length equals 15 residues. Germline values: CDR1 SSHAT, CDR2 FNYEAQ (reference sequence). CDR3 bases: TGTGCTAGCAGCCCTCGGGTAGGAAGCACAGATACGCAGTATTTT. It encodes CASSPRVGSTDTQYF.

This clonotype has at least ten counts. V usage is TRBV24-1 and J usage is TRBJ2-1; TRBD2 matches 9 bases. Germline trimming cut 2 bases from V and 3 bases from J; bases unmatched to any gene: 7. Germline V lookup: CDR1 KGHDR, CDR2 SFDVKD. The CDR3 is 17 residues long. CDR3: CATSDWASGAVYNEQFF. The DNA of the CDR3 is TGTGCCACCAGTGATTGGGCTAGCGGGGCCGTCTACAATGAGCAGTTCTTC.

The J gene is TRBJ2-3, the V gene TRBV29-1; 11 bases are shared with TRBD2. Per germline, CDR1 SQVTM and CDR2 ANQGSEA. This CDR3 is 16 amino acids long. Unmatched junction bases numbered 6, after V lost 4 bases and J lost 0 bases. CDR3 in amino acids: CSVAASGGLSTDTQYF. The CDR3 coding sequence is TGCAGCGTTGCGGCTAGCGGGGGGCTTAGCACAGATACGCAGTATTTT.

This clonotype was counted a few times. The chain couples TRBV27 to TRBJ1-6; D not resolved. Germline CDR1 and CDR2: MNHEY and SMNVEV (reference sequence). V was pared by 6 bases and J by 7 bases, with 7 bases between. The CDR3 extends over 12 amino acids. The CDR3 region has the DNA TGTGCCAGCAGACCACTAAATTCACCCCTCCACTTT. Translation: CASRPLNSPLHF.